The clone carrying this T cell receptor (beta chain) has only one observation. Per the study methods: By means of reference gene primer amplification, nucleated cell counts were estimated. Profiling relied on immunoSEQ multiplex PCR, and the TCRdb table lists in-frame clones only, not all of them. The D gene and trimming were derived from the DNA, and the V and J assignments and clone size from that table. The profile covers approximately 190,000 clones, with roughly four fifths appearing a single time and about 6.9% taken by the ten largest. The sample belongs to a study of blood T cell repertoires in COVID-19. Across the study: Whether acute or convalescent, the COVID-19 samples came from the United States, Italy and Spain. Sample material is recorded as cDNA or gDNA derived from T cells, B-cell-depleted T cells, or PBMCs.

The length of the CDR3 is 16 residues. The germline CDR1 and CDR2 sequences are MNHEY and SMNVEV (reference sequence). Trimming took 2 bases from V and 3 from J; bases not matched to a gene: 7. Input material: peripheral blood. The chain carries TRBV27 and TRBJ2-7, with 10 bases lining up with TRBD1. This clonotype was obtained from a human donor with acute or convalescent COVID-19. The donor label of this sample is uncertain. CDR3 sequence: CASSLAYGTGVYEQYF. The CDR3 DNA follows: TGTGCCAGCAGTTTAGCCTACGGGACAGGGGTCTACGAGCAGTACTTC.